This TCR beta chain was sequenced during a study of T cell changes during pregnancy in multiple sclerosis. TCRdb's copy holds only in-frame clones and misses some; the assay was immunoSEQ multiplex PCR. In the table there are roughly 83,000 clones, about 91% of which are singletons. The starting material was PBMCs, obtained in the first trimester of pregnancy. The receptor was derived from a female donor in good health, serving as a control in a pregnancy study. Some clones in this sample may be carry-over from other donors' samples.

CDR3 loop: CASSSTGTQYF. CDR3 DNA sequence: TGTGCCAGCAGCTCGACGGGGACCCAGTACTTC. J is TRBJ2-5 and V is TRBV7-6, with D unclear. V was clipped by 4 bases and J by 7 bases, with 7 bases between them. Per germline, CDR1 SGHVS and CDR2 FNYEAQ. The CDR3 loop spans 11 amino acids.